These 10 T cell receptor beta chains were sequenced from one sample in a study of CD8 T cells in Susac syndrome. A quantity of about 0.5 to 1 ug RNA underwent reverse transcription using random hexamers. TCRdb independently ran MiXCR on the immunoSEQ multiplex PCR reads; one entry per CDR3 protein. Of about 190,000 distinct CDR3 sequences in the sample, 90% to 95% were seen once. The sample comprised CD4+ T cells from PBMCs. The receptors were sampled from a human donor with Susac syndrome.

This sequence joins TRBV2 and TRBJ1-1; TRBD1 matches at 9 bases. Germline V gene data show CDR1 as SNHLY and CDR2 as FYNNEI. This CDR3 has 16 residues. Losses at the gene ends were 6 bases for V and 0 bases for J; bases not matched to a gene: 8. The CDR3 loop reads CASSKQGAAVNTEAFF. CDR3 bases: TGTGCCAGCAGCAAACAGGGGGCGGCGGTGAACACTGAAGCTTTCTTT.

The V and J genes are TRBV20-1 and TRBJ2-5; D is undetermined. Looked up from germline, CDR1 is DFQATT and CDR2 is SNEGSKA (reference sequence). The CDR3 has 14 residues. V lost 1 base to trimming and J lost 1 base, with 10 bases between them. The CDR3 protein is CSARAVLLQETQYF. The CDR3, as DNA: TGCAGTGCTAGAGCCGTCCTTCTCCAAGAGACCCAGTACTTC.

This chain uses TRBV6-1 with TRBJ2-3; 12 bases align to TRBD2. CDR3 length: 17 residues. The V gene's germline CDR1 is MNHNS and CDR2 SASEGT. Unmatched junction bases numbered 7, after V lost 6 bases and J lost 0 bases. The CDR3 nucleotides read TGTGCCAGCAGGAAACTAGCGGGGGGCCGAAGCACAGATACGCAGTATTTT. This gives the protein CASRKLAGGRSTDTQYF.

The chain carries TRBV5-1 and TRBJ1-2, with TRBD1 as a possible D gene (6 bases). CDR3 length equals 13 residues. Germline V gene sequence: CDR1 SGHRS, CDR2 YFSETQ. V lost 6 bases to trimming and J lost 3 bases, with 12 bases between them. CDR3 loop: CASKRDNDYGYTF. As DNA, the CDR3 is TGCGCCAGCAAGAGGGACAATGACTATGGCTACACCTTC.

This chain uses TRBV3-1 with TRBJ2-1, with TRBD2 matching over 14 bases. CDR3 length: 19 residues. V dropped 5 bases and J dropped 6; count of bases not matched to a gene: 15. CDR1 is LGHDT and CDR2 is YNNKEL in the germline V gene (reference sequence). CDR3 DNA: TGTGCCAGCAGCTCCCGACTAGCGGGAGGGCTCCCTGCGGGCAATGAGCAGTTCTTC. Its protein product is CASSSRLAGGLPAGNEQFF.

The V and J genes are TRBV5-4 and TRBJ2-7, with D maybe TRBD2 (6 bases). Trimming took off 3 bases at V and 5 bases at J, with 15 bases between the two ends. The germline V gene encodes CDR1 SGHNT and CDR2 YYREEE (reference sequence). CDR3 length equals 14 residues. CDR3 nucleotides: TGTGCCAGCAGCTCCGGGACTGCCCGGAACGAGCAGTACTTC. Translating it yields CASSSGTARNEQYF. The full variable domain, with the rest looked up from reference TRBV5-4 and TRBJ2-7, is ETGVTQSPTHLIKTRGQQVTLRCSSQSGHNTVSWYQQALGQGPQFIFQYYREEENGRGNFPPRFSGLQFPNYSSELNVNALELDDSALYLCASSSGTARNEQYFGPGTRLTVT.

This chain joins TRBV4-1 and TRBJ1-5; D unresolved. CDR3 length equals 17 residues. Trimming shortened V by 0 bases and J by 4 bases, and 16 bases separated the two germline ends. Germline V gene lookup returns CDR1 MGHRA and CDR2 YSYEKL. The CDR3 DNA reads TGCGCCAGCAGCCAAGAGGTGTTTAAAAAGGGTAATCAGCCCCAGCATTTT. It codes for CASSQEVFKKGNQPQHF.

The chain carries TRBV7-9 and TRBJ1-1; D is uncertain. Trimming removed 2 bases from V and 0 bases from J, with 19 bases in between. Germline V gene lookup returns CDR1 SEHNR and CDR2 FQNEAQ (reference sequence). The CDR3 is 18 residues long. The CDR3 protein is CASSLQYGDKEMNTEAFF. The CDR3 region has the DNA TGTGCCAGCAGCTTACAGTATGGGGATAAAGAGATGAACACTGAAGCTTTCTTT.

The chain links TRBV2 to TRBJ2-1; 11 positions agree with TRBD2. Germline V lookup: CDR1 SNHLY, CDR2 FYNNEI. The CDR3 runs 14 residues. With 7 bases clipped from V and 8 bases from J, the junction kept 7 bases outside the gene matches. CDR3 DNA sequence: TGTGCCAGCACGGCGACTAGCGGGGTCGATGAGCAGTTCTTC. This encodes CASTATSGVDEQFF.

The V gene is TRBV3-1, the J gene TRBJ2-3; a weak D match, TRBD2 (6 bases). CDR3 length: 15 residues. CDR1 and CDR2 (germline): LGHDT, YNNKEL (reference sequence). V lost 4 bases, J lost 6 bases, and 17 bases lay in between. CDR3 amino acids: CASSPWDSRTDTQYF. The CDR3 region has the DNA TGTGCCAGCAGCCCGTGGGACTCCAGGACGGATACGCAGTATTTT.